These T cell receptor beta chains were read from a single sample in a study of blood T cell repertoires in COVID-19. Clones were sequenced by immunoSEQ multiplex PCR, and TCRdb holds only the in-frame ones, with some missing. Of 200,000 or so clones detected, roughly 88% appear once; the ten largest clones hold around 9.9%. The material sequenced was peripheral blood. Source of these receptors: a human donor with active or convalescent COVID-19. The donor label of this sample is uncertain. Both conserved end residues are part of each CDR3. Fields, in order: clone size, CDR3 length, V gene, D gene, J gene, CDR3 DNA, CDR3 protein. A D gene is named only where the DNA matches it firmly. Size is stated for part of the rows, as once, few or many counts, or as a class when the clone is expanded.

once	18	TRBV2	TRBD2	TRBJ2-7	TGTGCCAGCTTAGAGCCCGGGGGGCAGGCTAGCGGGAGTTACGAGCAGTACTTC	CASLEPGGQASGSYEQYF
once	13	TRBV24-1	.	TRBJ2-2	TGTGCCACCAAGGGGCGGAACACCGGGGAGCTGTTTTTT	CATKGRNTGELFF
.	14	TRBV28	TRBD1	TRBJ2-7	TGTGCCAGCAGTCAGGGACAGGGGGCCTACGAGCAGTACTTC	CASSQGQGAYEQYF
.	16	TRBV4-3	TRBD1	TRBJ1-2	TGCGCCAGCAGCCAAGATCGGTCGGGACAGGGTTATGGCTACACCTTC	CASSQDRSGQGYGYTF
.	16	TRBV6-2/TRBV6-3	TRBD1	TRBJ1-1	TGTGCCAGCAGTTATCTCCTCCAGGGGGACGACACTGAAGCTTTCTTT	CASSYLLQGDDTEAFF
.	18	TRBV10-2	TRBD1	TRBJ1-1	TGCGCCAGCAGTGGGACCCGACAGGGGGCGCCGAGTGTAACTGAAGCTTTCTTT	CASSGTRQGAPSVTEAFF
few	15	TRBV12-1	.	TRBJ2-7	TGTGCCAGCAGCGTACTAGCGGGAGAATTTTACGAGCAGTACTTC	CASSVLAGEFYEQYF
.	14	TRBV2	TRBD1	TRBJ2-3	TGTGCCAGCAAGCAGGGGGCGCCCACAGATACGCAGTATTTT	CASKQGAPTDTQYF
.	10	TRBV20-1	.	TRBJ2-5	TGCAGTGCTAGCCCTGAGACCCAGTACTTC	CSASPETQYF
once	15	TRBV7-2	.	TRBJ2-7	TGTGCCAGCAGCTTCTATGGGGGGTCGACCTACGAGCAGTACTTC	CASSFYGGSTYEQYF
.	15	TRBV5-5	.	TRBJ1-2	TGTGCCAGCAGCTTGACGGGGGGCCTTCCCTATGGCTACACCTTC	CASSLTGGLPYGYTF
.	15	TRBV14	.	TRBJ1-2	TGTGCCAGCAGCAAGGCGGGGACTCAAAACTATGGCTACACCTTC	CASSKAGTQNYGYTF
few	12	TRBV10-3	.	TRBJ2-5	TGTGCCATCAGTGAGGAGGGAGAGACCCAGTACTTC	CAISEEGETQYF
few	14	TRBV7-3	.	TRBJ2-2	TGTGCCAGCAGCTCACGCGGAACTTCCGGGGAGCTGTTTTTT	CASSSRGTSGELFF
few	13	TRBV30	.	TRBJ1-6	TGTGCCTGGGCCCTCCAGGGTAATTCACCCCTCCACTTT	CAWALQGNSPLHF
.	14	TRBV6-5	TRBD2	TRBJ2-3	TGTGCCAGCAGAAGGGAGGGCGATTCAGATACGCAGTATTTT	CASRREGDSDTQYF
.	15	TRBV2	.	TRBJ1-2	TGTGCCAGCACCCTAGAAGCAGTTCGTACGCGGGGCTACACCTTC	CASTLEAVRTRGYTF
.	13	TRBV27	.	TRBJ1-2	TGTGCCAGCAGTTTTGGCCCCCGTTTTGGCTACACCTTC	CASSFGPRFGYTF
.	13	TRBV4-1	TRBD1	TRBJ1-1	TGCGCCACTCGACAGGGGTCGAGCACTGAAGCTTTCTTT	CATRQGSSTEAFF
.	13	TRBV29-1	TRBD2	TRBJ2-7	TGCAGCGCGCTTACGGGACTAGTAACCGAGCAGTACTTC	CSALTGLVTEQYF
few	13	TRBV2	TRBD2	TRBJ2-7	TGTGCCAGCAGGGACGGGGGGGCCGGCGAGCAGTACTTC	CASRDGGAGEQYF
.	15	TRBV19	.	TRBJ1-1	TGTGCCAGTAGTCCCCATCGCGGAGGGAAGGCTGAAGCTTTCTTT	CASSPHRGGKAEAFF
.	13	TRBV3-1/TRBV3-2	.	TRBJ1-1	TGTGCCAGCAGCCACGGGGGGGGCACTGAAGCTTTCTTT	CASSHGGGTEAFF
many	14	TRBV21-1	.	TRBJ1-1	TGTGCCAGCAGCCTCCCAGGGGCGGACACTGAAGCTTTCTTT	CASSLPGADTEAFF
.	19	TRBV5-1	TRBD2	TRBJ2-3	TGCGCCAGCAGCTCCGCTGGACTAGCGGGAGGGCAAGGCACAGATACGCAGTATTTT	CASSSAGLAGGQGTDTQYF
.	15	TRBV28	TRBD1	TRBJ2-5	TGTGCCAGCAGGGGGACGGACAGGGGTGTACAGGGCCAGTACTTC	CASRGTDRGVQGQYF
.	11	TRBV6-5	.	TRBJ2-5	TGTGCCAGCAGGAGAGGGGAGACCCAGTACTTC	CASRRGETQYF
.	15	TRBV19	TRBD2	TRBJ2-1	TGTGCCAGTAGTATAGTAGCGGGGGTCGACAATGAGCAGTTCTTC	CASSIVAGVDNEQFF
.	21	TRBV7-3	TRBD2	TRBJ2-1	TGTGCCAGCAGCCTTCGACTAGCGGGAGAAGAGGGGGTTAGGGCCTACAATGAGCAGTTCTTC	CASSLRLAGEEGVRAYNEQFF
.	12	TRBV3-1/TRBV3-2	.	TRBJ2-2	TGTGCCAGCAGAGAGTACACCGGGGAGCTGTTTTTT	CASREYTGELFF
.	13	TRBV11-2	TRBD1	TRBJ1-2	TGTGCCGTGACAGGGGGAGCTCTATGGGGCTACACCTTC	CAVTGGALWGYTF
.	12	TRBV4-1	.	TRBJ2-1	TGCGCCAGCAGCCAAGATTGGGACTCGCAGTTCTTC	CASSQDWDSQFF
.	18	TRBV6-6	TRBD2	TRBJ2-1	TGTGCCAGCAGTCCGATAAACCTACTAGCGGTCTCCTACAATGAGCAGTTCTTC	CASSPINLLAVSYNEQFF
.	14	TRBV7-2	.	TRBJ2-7	TGTGCCAGCAGCCCTGGGGACATGCAACCCGAGCAGTACTTC	CASSPGDMQPEQYF
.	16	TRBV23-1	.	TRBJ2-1	TGCGCCAGCAGTCAATTCGTCAGGGGGGTAGGTAATGAGCAGTTCTTC	CASSQFVRGVGNEQFF
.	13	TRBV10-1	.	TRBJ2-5	TGCGCCAGCAGTAAGGAACTAGAAGAGACCCAGTACTTC	CASSKELEETQYF
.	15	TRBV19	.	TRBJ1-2	TGTGCCAGTAGTATCCCGAAAGAGATCCCCTATGGCTACACCTTC	CASSIPKEIPYGYTF
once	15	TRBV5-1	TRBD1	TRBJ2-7	TGCGCCAGCAGCTTGGCCGGACAGGGCTTCGGCGAGCAGTACTTC	CASSLAGQGFGEQYF
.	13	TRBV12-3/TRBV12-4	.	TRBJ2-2	TGTGCCAGCAGTTTCAGGAGGGCCGGGGAGCTGTTTTTT	CASSFRRAGELFF
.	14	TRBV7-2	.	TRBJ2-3	TGTGCCAGCAGCTTATCGGGGGTCACAGATACGCAGTATTTT	CASSLSGVTDTQYF
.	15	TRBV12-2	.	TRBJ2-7	TGTGCAAGTCTTAGCGGGACAGTCCTTCGGGATGAGCAGTACTTC	CASLSGTVLRDEQYF
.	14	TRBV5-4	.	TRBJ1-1	TGTGCCAGCAGCTCGAACAGGGTCGTCACTGAAGCTTTCTTT	CASSSNRVVTEAFF
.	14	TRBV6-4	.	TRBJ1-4	TGTGCCAGCACTGAGAACAGGGCGCGAGGAAAACTGTTTTTT	CASTENRARGKLFF